These T cell receptor beta chains were read from a single sample in a study of T cells in pancreatic ductal adenocarcinoma. Only in-frame clones appear in the TCRdb table, and some are missing; sequencing was by immunoSEQ multiplex PCR. The sample has approximately 18,000 clones, 88% seen once. Sequenced: PBMCs. The origin of the receptors is a human donor with pancreatic ductal adenocarcinoma. CDR3s include the opening cysteine and the closing phenylalanine or tryptophan. The D gene is left open where the match is weak. Size tells how often a clone was seen (once, few, many) or the class of an expanded clone, and some rows leave it out.

TGTGCCAGCAGCAATGTACAGGGAGCCCCACATTCACCCCTCCACTTT	CASSNVQGAPHSPLHF	NA	TRBV7-2	TRBJ1-6	NA
TGTGCCAGCAGTTATTGGGACAGCCCCTACGAGCAGTACTTC	CASSYWDSPYEQYF	TRBD1	TRBV6-5	TRBJ2-7	NA
TGTGCCAGCAGCCAGACAGCCATGAACACTGAAGCTTTCTTT	CASSQTAMNTEAFF	NA	TRBV5-4	TRBJ1-1	NA
TGTGCCAGCACTTCCCTAAGCTCCTACGAGCAGTACTTC	CASTSLSSYEQYF	NA	TRBV28	TRBJ2-7	NA
TGCGCCAGCAGCCCCTGGGACAGCCTAGCCAAAAACATTCAGTACTTC	CASSPWDSLAKNIQYF	TRBD1	TRBV5-1	TRBJ2-4	NA
TGTGCCAGCAGCTTTGACAGCACCGGGGAGCTGTTTTTT	CASSFDSTGELFF	NA	TRBV7-8	TRBJ2-2	NA
TGTGCCAGCAGCGCTCCCATTGAGGGCACTGAAGCTTTCTTT	CASSAPIEGTEAFF	NA	TRBV11-1	TRBJ1-1	NA
TGTGCCAGCAGCTCGGACAGGGACCAAGAGACCCAGTACTTC	CASSSDRDQETQYF	TRBD1	TRBV2	TRBJ2-5	NA
TGTGCCAGCAGTTTGGTAGCGGGGCTGGGTGAGCAGTACTTC	CASSLVAGLGEQYF	TRBD2	TRBV27	TRBJ2-7	NA
TGTGCCAGCAGCCCGGGGTTAGAAGGGGAGCTGTTTTTT	CASSPGLEGELFF	NA	TRBV7-3	TRBJ2-2	NA
TGTGCCAGCAGCTTAGAAGGTCCAGGGCGAGATAAGCAGTTCTTC	CASSLEGPGRDKQFF	NA	TRBV7-8	TRBJ2-1	NA
TGTGCCACCAGCTCCACATCCAACTCCTACAATGAGCAGTTCTTC	CATSSTSNSYNEQFF	NA	TRBV15	TRBJ2-1	NA
TGTGCCAGCAGCCAGAACCGGGACAGGGCCTACGAGCAGTACTTC	CASSQNRDRAYEQYF	TRBD1	TRBV4-2	TRBJ2-7	once
TGTGCCAGCAGCCGGAAGGGGCAGAGCTCCTACAATGAGCAGTTCTTC	CASSRKGQSSYNEQFF	NA	TRBV12-1	TRBJ2-1	NA
TGTGCCAGCAGCGTATTGGCGGGGGTACACAATGAGCAGTTCTTC	CASSVLAGVHNEQFF	TRBD2	TRBV9	TRBJ2-1	few
TGTGCCTGGAGTAGAATGGTGGGCGTCTTTGGCTACACCTTC	CAWSRMVGVFGYTF	NA	TRBV30	TRBJ1-2	NA
TGTGCCAGCAGCGTAGAAGGATTAGCGGGGGCGTACCCAAATGAGCAGTTCTTC	CASSVEGLAGAYPNEQFF	TRBD2	TRBV9	TRBJ2-1	once
TGTGCCAGCAGCCCCAAAGCGGGGGCGTCCTACAATGAGCAGTTCTTC	CASSPKAGASYNEQFF	TRBD2	TRBV7-3	TRBJ2-1	NA
TGTGCCAGCAGTTCCATATCTAGTCCGGGGTCCGTCCTAGCCAAAAACATTCAGTACTTC	CASSSISSPGSVLAKNIQYF	NA	TRBV28	TRBJ2-4	NA
TGTGCCAGCAGCTTGGGTGGAGGGGAGCAGTTCTTC	CASSLGGGEQFF	NA	TRBV11-2	TRBJ2-1	NA
TGTGCCAGCAGTGAGCCCTCCTTGGACAGTCACGAGCAGTACTTC	CASSEPSLDSHEQYF	NA	TRBV6-1	TRBJ2-7	NA
TGTGCCAGCAGCGTATTCCCCGGGACAGCCTACGAGCAGTACTTC	CASSVFPGTAYEQYF	TRBD1	TRBV9	TRBJ2-7	NA
TGTGCCTGGGGATGGACAGGGGACACTGAAGCTTTCTTT	CAWGWTGDTEAFF	TRBD1	TRBV30	TRBJ1-1	NA
TGTGCCAGCATGAGCGGGGCCTACAATGAGCAGTTCTTC	CASMSGAYNEQFF	TRBD2	TRBV11-3	TRBJ2-1	NA
TGTGCCAGCAGCCCGTTACAGGGAACTTATGGCTACACCTTC	CASSPLQGTYGYTF	NA	TRBV5-4	TRBJ1-2	NA
TGTGCCAGCAGCTTATACAGCCAAGAGACCCAGTACTTC	CASSLYSQETQYF	NA	TRBV7-6	TRBJ2-5	NA
TGTGCCATCAGTGAGTCAGTGTCCCGGGGGACCTACGAGCAGTACTTC	CAISESVSRGTYEQYF	NA	TRBV10-3	TRBJ2-7	NA
TGCGCCAGCAGTTTTAGACAGCACCCCTCCTACGAGCAGTACTTC	CASSFRQHPSYEQYF	NA	TRBV5-1	TRBJ2-7	NA
TGTGCCAGCAGCTTGGGGGGGACAGGGACCTTCAATGAGCAGTTCTTC	CASSLGGTGTFNEQFF	TRBD1	TRBV5-4	TRBJ2-1	NA
TGTGCCAGCAGCTTAAGCCCTGCCGAGGAAGCTTTCTTT	CASSLSPAEEAFF	NA	TRBV7-2	TRBJ1-1	once
TGTGCCAGCTCACTACGACAGGGCCCTAATCAGCCCCAGCATTTT	CASSLRQGPNQPQHF	TRBD1	TRBV18	TRBJ1-5	once
TGTGCCAGCAGTTTAATCCGACAGGATGGCTACACCTTC	CASSLIRQDGYTF	NA	TRBV28	TRBJ1-2	NA
TGTGCCGCGAGGGCGAGGCAAAACTACAAGAACACTGAAGCTTTCTTT	CAARARQNYKNTEAFF	NA	TRBV19	TRBJ1-1	NA
TGTGCCAGCAGTTACGGGGACAGCTACGAGCAGTACTTC	CASSYGDSYEQYF	TRBD1	TRBV6-6	TRBJ2-7	NA
TGTGCCAGCAGCTTACGCGAAAACACTGAAGCTTTCTTT	CASSLRENTEAFF	NA	TRBV7-3	TRBJ1-1	NA
TGTGCCAGCAGCGGACATCGGGACAGTAGGTACGAGCAGTACTTC	CASSGHRDSRYEQYF	TRBD1	TRBV7-2	TRBJ2-7	NA
TGTGCCAGCACCCACCGAGGGATCACCGGGGAGCTGTTTTTT	CASTHRGITGELFF	NA	TRBV5-8	TRBJ2-2	NA
TGTGCCACCAGCAGACCCAGACAGGGGGTTCCTACTAACTATGGCTACACCTTC	CATSRPRQGVPTNYGYTF	TRBD1	TRBV15	TRBJ1-2	NA
TGCGCCAGCAGCCCCGACAGGGCGGCCACCGGGGAGCTGTTTTTT	CASSPDRAATGELFF	TRBD1	TRBV5-1	TRBJ2-2	NA
TGTGCCATCAGTGCAATTTGGGGACAGACAGCTAACTATGGCTACACCTTC	CAISAIWGQTANYGYTF	TRBD1	TRBV10-3	TRBJ1-2	NA
TGTGCCAGCAGTTACGCTTTGGGAGAATTTAATGAAAAACTGTTTTTT	CASSYALGEFNEKLFF	NA	TRBV6-5	TRBJ1-4	once
TGTGCCAGCAGGAAAAGAGCCGCTAGCGCCACAGATACGCAGTATTTT	CASRKRAASATDTQYF	NA	TRBV6-6	TRBJ2-3	once
TGTGCCGTTTCGGGGACAGACTATGGCTACACCTTC	CAVSGTDYGYTF	TRBD1	TRBV30	TRBJ1-2	once
TGTGCCAGCAGTTCCACAGGGGGCGAATCACCCCTCCACTTT	CASSSTGGESPLHF	TRBD1	TRBV6-6	TRBJ1-6	NA
TGTGCCAGCAGTGAAAGACAGCGTAAAGAGACCCAGTACTTC	CASSERQRKETQYF	NA	TRBV2	TRBJ2-5	NA
TGTGCCAGCACTGAAAAGGACAGATTGAACACTGAAGCTTTCTTT	CASTEKDRLNTEAFF	NA	TRBV13	TRBJ1-1	NA
TGTGCCAGCAGCCTACAGGGGAATTCACCCCTCCACTTT	CASSLQGNSPLHF	TRBD1	TRBV11-1	TRBJ1-6	NA
TGTGCCAGTAGTTCAGTTTATGGCTACACCTTC	CASSSVYGYTF	NA	TRBV19	TRBJ1-2	once
TGTGCCAGCAGTGGTAGCGGGGGTCGGAATGAGCAGTTCTTC	CASSGSGGRNEQFF	TRBD2	TRBV7-6	TRBJ2-1	NA
TGTGCCAGCGGGGGGAGCCAAGAGACCCAGTACTTC	CASGGSQETQYF	NA	TRBV7-9	TRBJ2-5	NA
TGTGCCAGCAGCGTATGGCCGGGGGGCACAGATACGCAGTATTTT	CASSVWPGGTDTQYF	NA	TRBV9	TRBJ2-3	NA
TGTGCCAGCAGTGAAAGTCGGGGTCAGGGGCTTATCAATGAGCAGTTCTTC	CASSESRGQGLINEQFF	NA	TRBV2	TRBJ2-1	NA
TGCGCCAGCAGCCCAGGACAGTGGGGAGCTTTCTTT	CASSPGQWGAFF	NA	TRBV5-1	TRBJ1-1	NA
TGCGCCAGCAGCCAAGACGGAGACAGCCTTGGAACCGGGGAGCTGTTTTTT	CASSQDGDSLGTGELFF	NA	TRBV4-3	TRBJ2-2	NA
TGTGCCAGCAGGGCCCCCGGACAGGGGGCAAGGGGCTACACCTTC	CASRAPGQGARGYTF	TRBD1	TRBV25-1	TRBJ1-2	NA